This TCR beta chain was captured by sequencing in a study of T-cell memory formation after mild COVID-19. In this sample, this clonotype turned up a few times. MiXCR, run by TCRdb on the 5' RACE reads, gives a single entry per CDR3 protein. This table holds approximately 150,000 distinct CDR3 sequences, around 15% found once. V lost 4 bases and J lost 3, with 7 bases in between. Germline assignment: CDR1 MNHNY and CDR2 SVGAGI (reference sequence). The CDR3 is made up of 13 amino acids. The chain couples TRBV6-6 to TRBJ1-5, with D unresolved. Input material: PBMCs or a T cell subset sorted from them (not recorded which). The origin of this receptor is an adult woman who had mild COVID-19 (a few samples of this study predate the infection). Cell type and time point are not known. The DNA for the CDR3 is TGTGCCAGCAGTTTGGGCTTCAATCAGCCCCAGCATTTT. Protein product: CASSLGFNQPQHF.